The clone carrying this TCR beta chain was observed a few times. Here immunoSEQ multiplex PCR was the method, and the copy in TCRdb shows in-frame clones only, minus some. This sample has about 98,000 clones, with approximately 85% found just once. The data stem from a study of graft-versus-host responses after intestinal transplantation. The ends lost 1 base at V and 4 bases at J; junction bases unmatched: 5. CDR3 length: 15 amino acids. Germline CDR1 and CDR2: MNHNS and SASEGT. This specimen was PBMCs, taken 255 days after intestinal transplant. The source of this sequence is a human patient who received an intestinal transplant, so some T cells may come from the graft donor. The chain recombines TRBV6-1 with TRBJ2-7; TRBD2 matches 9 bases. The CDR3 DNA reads TGTGCCAGCAGTGAAGATGCGGGGGGGCCTTACGAGCAGTACTTC. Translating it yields CASSEDAGGPYEQYF.